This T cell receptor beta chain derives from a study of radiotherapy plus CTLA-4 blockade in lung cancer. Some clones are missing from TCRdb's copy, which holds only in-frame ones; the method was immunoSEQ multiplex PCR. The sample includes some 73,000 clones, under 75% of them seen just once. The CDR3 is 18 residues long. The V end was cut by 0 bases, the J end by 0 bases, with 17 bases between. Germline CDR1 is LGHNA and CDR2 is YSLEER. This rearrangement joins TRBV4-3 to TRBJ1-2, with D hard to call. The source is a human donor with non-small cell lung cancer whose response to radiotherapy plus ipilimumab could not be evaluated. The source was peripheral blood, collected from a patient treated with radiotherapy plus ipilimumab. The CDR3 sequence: CASSQDPRVQLTNYGYTF. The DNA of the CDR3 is TGCGCCAGCAGCCAAGATCCCCGAGTTCAACTTACTAACTATGGCTACACCTTC.